The rows below give T cell receptor beta chains drawn from one sample of a study of blood T cell repertoires in COVID-19. This table comes from immunoSEQ multiplex PCR, and its TCRdb copy is limited to in-frame clones, with some not included. The sample lists about 160,000 clones, roughly 80% seen once, with about 5% in the top ten. The sample was PBMCs or T cells enriched from blood (not recorded which). Receptor source: a woman aged 40-49 years with acute COVID-19. Both conserved end residues are part of each CDR3. D genes are given only for firm matches. Size tells how often a clone was seen (once, few, many) or the class of an expanded clone, and some rows leave it out.

CDR3 length: 14; J gene: TRBJ2-7; clone size: NA; D gene: TRBD2; V gene: TRBV27; CDR3 protein: CASSFVSGSHEQYF; CDR3 DNA: TGTGCCAGCAGTTTTGTCAGCGGGAGCCACGAGCAGTACTTC
CDR3 length: 14; J gene: TRBJ2-1; clone size: NA; D gene: TRBD2; V gene: TRBV18; CDR3 protein: CASSLGGGLNEQFF; CDR3 DNA: TGTGCCAGCTCACTCGGGGGAGGGTTAAATGAGCAGTTCTTC
CDR3 length: 14; J gene: TRBJ2-3; clone size: NA; D gene: NA; V gene: TRBV7-3; CDR3 protein: CASSADGYTDTQYF; CDR3 DNA: TGTGCCAGCAGCGCCGACGGGTATACAGATACGCAGTATTTT
CDR3 length: 17; J gene: TRBJ2-1; clone size: NA; D gene: TRBD2; V gene: TRBV7-3; CDR3 protein: CASSLGPSGRRSNEQFF; CDR3 DNA: TGTGCCAGCAGCTTAGGTCCTAGCGGGAGACGTAGCAATGAGCAGTTCTTC
CDR3 length: 16; J gene: TRBJ2-2; clone size: once; D gene: NA; V gene: TRBV7-3; CDR3 protein: CASSLRHFANTGELFF; CDR3 DNA: TGTGCCAGCAGCTTACGCCACTTCGCGAACACCGGGGAGCTGTTTTTT
CDR3 length: 12; J gene: TRBJ2-7; clone size: NA; D gene: NA; V gene: TRBV12-3/TRBV12-4; CDR3 protein: CASSPPGARQYF; CDR3 DNA: TGTGCCAGCAGCCCCCCCGGAGCCCGGCAGTACTTC
CDR3 length: 15; J gene: TRBJ2-5; clone size: NA; D gene: TRBD2; V gene: TRBV30; CDR3 protein: CAWSVLLAGSETQYF; CDR3 DNA: TGTGCCTGGAGTGTACTACTAGCGGGATCCGAGACCCAGTACTTC
CDR3 length: 17; J gene: TRBJ2-1; clone size: NA; D gene: NA; V gene: TRBV12-2; CDR3 protein: CASRLNYRDRRAREQFF; CDR3 DNA: TGTGCAAGTCGCTTAAATTACCGGGACAGGAGGGCCCGTGAGCAGTTCTTC
CDR3 length: 16; J gene: TRBJ2-3; clone size: NA; D gene: NA; V gene: TRBV25-1; CDR3 protein: CASLATPLNSTDTQYF; CDR3 DNA: TGTGCCAGTCTAGCGACCCCCCTTAATAGCACAGATACGCAGTATTTT
CDR3 length: 15; J gene: TRBJ2-2; clone size: NA; D gene: NA; V gene: TRBV5-1; CDR3 protein: CASSLAAGNTGELFF; CDR3 DNA: TGCGCCAGCAGCTTGGCCGCGGGTAACACCGGGGAGCTGTTTTTT
CDR3 length: 16; J gene: TRBJ1-2; clone size: few; D gene: TRBD1; V gene: TRBV6-1; CDR3 protein: CASSETGTASNYGYTF; CDR3 DNA: TGTGCCAGCAGTGAAACAGGGACAGCTTCTAACTATGGCTACACCTTC
CDR3 length: 15; J gene: TRBJ1-1; clone size: once; D gene: NA; V gene: TRBV15; CDR3 protein: CATSRDGSSNTEAFF; CDR3 DNA: TGTGCCACCAGCAGAGATGGGAGTTCGAACACTGAAGCTTTCTTT
CDR3 length: 14; J gene: TRBJ2-1; clone size: NA; D gene: TRBD2; V gene: TRBV7-8; CDR3 protein: CASLGLAGEGEQFF; CDR3 DNA: TGTGCCAGCCTCGGACTAGCGGGAGAGGGGGAGCAGTTCTTC
CDR3 length: 11; J gene: TRBJ1-1; clone size: NA; D gene: TRBD1; V gene: TRBV20-1; CDR3 protein: CSARDREEAFF; CDR3 DNA: TGCAGTGCTAGGGACAGGGAGGAAGCTTTCTTT
CDR3 length: 14; J gene: TRBJ2-3; clone size: once; D gene: TRBD2; V gene: TRBV3-1/TRBV3-2; CDR3 protein: CASSQRESTDTQYF; CDR3 DNA: TGTGCCAGCAGCCAGCGGGAGAGCACAGATACGCAGTATTTT
CDR3 length: 15; J gene: TRBJ2-1; clone size: NA; D gene: TRBD2; V gene: TRBV19; CDR3 protein: CASSIGGRYHNEQFF; CDR3 DNA: TGTGCCAGTAGTATAGGCGGGAGGTACCACAATGAGCAGTTCTTC
CDR3 length: 17; J gene: TRBJ2-2; clone size: NA; D gene: NA; V gene: TRBV3-1/TRBV3-2; CDR3 protein: CASSQSGLRPNTGELFF; CDR3 DNA: TGTGCCAGCAGCCAGAGCGGACTGAGACCGAACACCGGGGAGCTGTTTTTT
CDR3 length: 16; J gene: TRBJ2-3; clone size: NA; D gene: TRBD1; V gene: TRBV4-1; CDR3 protein: CASSQARTGGTDTQYF; CDR3 DNA: TGCGCCAGCAGCCAGGCCAGGACAGGGGGAACAGATACGCAGTATTTT
CDR3 length: 13; J gene: TRBJ1-1; clone size: NA; D gene: TRBD1; V gene: TRBV19; CDR3 protein: CASSTDRDTEAFF; CDR3 DNA: TGTGCCAGTAGTACTGACAGGGATACTGAAGCTTTCTTT
CDR3 length: 14; J gene: TRBJ2-5; clone size: NA; D gene: TRBD1; V gene: TRBV24-1; CDR3 protein: CATSDGRTGGAQYF; CDR3 DNA: TGTGCCACCAGTGATGGTAGGACAGGGGGGGCCCAGTACTTC
CDR3 length: 12; J gene: TRBJ1-2; clone size: few; D gene: NA; V gene: TRBV29-1; CDR3 protein: CSVVGGSYGYTF; CDR3 DNA: TGCAGCGTTGTGGGGGGGAGCTATGGCTACACCTTC
CDR3 length: 13; J gene: TRBJ1-2; clone size: NA; D gene: NA; V gene: TRBV12-3/TRBV12-4; CDR3 protein: CASKLGGDYGYTF; CDR3 DNA: TGTGCCAGCAAATTGGGAGGGGACTATGGCTACACCTTC
CDR3 length: 13; J gene: TRBJ2-2; clone size: NA; D gene: NA; V gene: TRBV14; CDR3 protein: CASSQYGAGELFF; CDR3 DNA: TGTGCCAGCAGCCAATACGGGGCCGGGGAGCTGTTTTTT
CDR3 length: 15; J gene: TRBJ2-1; clone size: NA; D gene: TRBD1; V gene: TRBV6-5; CDR3 protein: CASIPYGTALNEQFF; CDR3 DNA: TGTGCCAGCATCCCTTATGGGACAGCATTAAATGAGCAGTTCTTC
CDR3 length: 16; J gene: TRBJ2-3; clone size: NA; D gene: NA; V gene: TRBV19; CDR3 protein: CASSPGVGPVTDTQYF; CDR3 DNA: TGTGCCAGTAGCCCGGGGGTTGGGCCCGTCACAGATACGCAGTATTTT
CDR3 length: 13; J gene: TRBJ1-1; clone size: NA; D gene: NA; V gene: TRBV30; CDR3 protein: CAWSGQTNTEAFF; CDR3 DNA: TGTGCCTGGAGTGGACAAACGAACACTGAAGCTTTCTTT
CDR3 length: 14; J gene: TRBJ1-6; clone size: NA; D gene: NA; V gene: TRBV6-5; CDR3 protein: CASSTTILNSPLHF; CDR3 DNA: TGTGCCAGCAGTACAACTATACTCAATTCACCCCTCCACTTT
CDR3 length: 16; J gene: TRBJ2-2; clone size: NA; D gene: NA; V gene: TRBV7-6; CDR3 protein: CASSPRQVLDTGELFF; CDR3 DNA: TGTGCCAGCAGCCCCCGACAGGTCCTGGACACCGGGGAGCTGTTTTTT
CDR3 length: 15; J gene: TRBJ1-4; clone size: once; D gene: TRBD1; V gene: TRBV9; CDR3 protein: CASSTWDSLNEKLFF; CDR3 DNA: TGTGCCAGCAGCACCTGGGACAGCCTTAATGAAAAACTGTTTTTT
CDR3 length: 15; J gene: TRBJ1-5; clone size: NA; D gene: NA; V gene: TRBV2; CDR3 protein: CASSLGLAGAQPQHF; CDR3 DNA: TGTGCCAGCAGTTTAGGACTAGCGGGAGCTCAGCCCCAGCATTTT
CDR3 length: 16; J gene: TRBJ2-1; clone size: NA; D gene: TRBD2; V gene: TRBV6-5; CDR3 protein: CASSSQTSGSRNEQFF; CDR3 DNA: TGTGCCAGCAGTTCCCAGACTAGCGGGAGTAGAAATGAGCAGTTCTTC
CDR3 length: 12; J gene: TRBJ2-7; clone size: NA; D gene: NA; V gene: TRBV12-2; CDR3 protein: CASRNGVPEQYF; CDR3 DNA: TGTGCAAGTCGTAACGGGGTCCCCGAGCAGTACTTC
CDR3 length: 15; J gene: TRBJ1-6; clone size: NA; D gene: NA; V gene: TRBV21-1; CDR3 protein: CASSPRGQDRSPLHF; CDR3 DNA: TGTGCCAGCAGCCCTAGGGGACAGGACCGTTCACCCCTCCACTTT
CDR3 length: 14; J gene: TRBJ1-5; clone size: many; D gene: TRBD1; V gene: TRBV6-5; CDR3 protein: CASSQTGSEQPQHF; CDR3 DNA: TGTGCCAGCAGTCAGACAGGGTCTGAACAGCCCCAGCATTTT
CDR3 length: 14; J gene: TRBJ1-3; clone size: few; D gene: NA; V gene: TRBV2; CDR3 protein: CASKRGTSGNTIYF; CDR3 DNA: TGTGCCAGCAAACGGGGGACCTCTGGAAACACCATATATTTT
CDR3 length: 15; J gene: TRBJ2-5; clone size: NA; D gene: NA; V gene: TRBV7-3; CDR3 protein: CASSLGGQTQETQYF; CDR3 DNA: TGTGCCAGCAGCTTAGGAGGTCAGACCCAAGAGACCCAGTACTTC
CDR3 length: 15; J gene: TRBJ1-2; clone size: few; D gene: TRBD1; V gene: TRBV10-3; CDR3 protein: CAIRAGQADNYGYTF; CDR3 DNA: TGTGCCATCAGAGCGGGACAGGCCGATAACTATGGCTACACCTTC
CDR3 length: 13; J gene: TRBJ1-1; clone size: many; D gene: TRBD1; V gene: TRBV4-2; CDR3 protein: CASSPQGQGLAFF; CDR3 DNA: TGTGCCAGCAGCCCGCAGGGACAGGGTCTAGCTTTCTTT
CDR3 length: 15; J gene: TRBJ1-5; clone size: NA; D gene: TRBD1; V gene: TRBV10-3; CDR3 protein: CAISGTGVGNQPQHF; CDR3 DNA: TGTGCCATCAGTGGGACAGGGGTGGGCAATCAGCCCCAGCATTTT
CDR3 length: 14; J gene: TRBJ2-1; clone size: NA; D gene: NA; V gene: TRBV3-1/TRBV3-2; CDR3 protein: CASSQRHGYNEQFF; CDR3 DNA: TGTGCCAGCAGCCAAAGACACGGTTACAATGAGCAGTTCTTC
CDR3 length: 13; J gene: TRBJ1-2; clone size: NA; D gene: NA; V gene: TRBV7-9; CDR3 protein: CASSPQSNYGYTF; CDR3 DNA: TGTGCCAGCAGCCCTCAGTCTAACTATGGCTACACCTTC
CDR3 length: 14; J gene: TRBJ2-5; clone size: NA; D gene: TRBD1; V gene: TRBV5-6; CDR3 protein: CASSGGQSRKTQYF; CDR3 DNA: TGTGCCAGCAGCGGGGGACAGTCGAGGAAGACCCAGTACTTC
CDR3 length: 21; J gene: TRBJ2-1; clone size: NA; D gene: NA; V gene: TRBV19; CDR3 protein: CASSRRMGQGSTEGHANEQFF; CDR3 DNA: TGTGCCAGTAGCCGACGTATGGGTCAGGGTAGTACGGAGGGGCACGCAAATGAGCAGTTCTTC
CDR3 length: 16; J gene: TRBJ2-3; clone size: NA; D gene: NA; V gene: TRBV28; CDR3 protein: CASSAPRSGSTDTQYF; CDR3 DNA: TGTGCCAGCAGTGCCCCCAGGAGCGGTAGCACAGATACGCAGTATTTT
CDR3 length: 13; J gene: TRBJ2-3; clone size: NA; D gene: NA; V gene: TRBV7-9; CDR3 protein: CASSLDGLGPQYF; CDR3 DNA: TGTGCCAGCAGCTTAGATGGATTGGGCCCGCAGTATTTT
CDR3 length: 17; J gene: TRBJ2-7; clone size: NA; D gene: TRBD2; V gene: TRBV7-8; CDR3 protein: CASSPGTSGGGSYEQYF; CDR3 DNA: TGTGCCAGCAGCCCAGGGACTAGCGGGGGGGGCTCCTACGAGCAGTACTTC
CDR3 length: 15; J gene: TRBJ2-5; clone size: NA; D gene: NA; V gene: TRBV7-2; CDR3 protein: CASSLAGDPRETQYF; CDR3 DNA: TGTGCCAGCAGCTTAGCGGGAGACCCCCGAGAGACCCAGTACTTC
CDR3 length: 13; J gene: TRBJ2-1; clone size: few; D gene: NA; V gene: TRBV14; CDR3 protein: CASSYGVSGEQFF; CDR3 DNA: TGTGCCAGCAGCTACGGAGTGTCCGGCGAGCAGTTCTTC
CDR3 length: 17; J gene: TRBJ2-1; clone size: NA; D gene: NA; V gene: TRBV3-1/TRBV3-2; CDR3 protein: CASSQDPAGYSYNEQFF; CDR3 DNA: TGTGCCAGCAGCCAAGATCCCGCGGGGTACTCCTACAATGAGCAGTTCTTC
CDR3 length: 16; J gene: TRBJ2-1; clone size: NA; D gene: TRBD2; V gene: TRBV19; CDR3 protein: CASSTSLAGGYNEQFF; CDR3 DNA: TGTGCCAGTAGTACCTCTCTAGCGGGGGGATACAATGAGCAGTTCTTC
CDR3 length: 14; J gene: TRBJ2-7; clone size: NA; D gene: NA; V gene: TRBV3-1/TRBV3-2; CDR3 protein: CASSPTPGSYEQYF; CDR3 DNA: TGTGCCAGCAGCCCAACTCCAGGGTCCTACGAGCAGTACTTC
CDR3 length: 19; J gene: TRBJ2-1; clone size: NA; D gene: TRBD2; V gene: TRBV11-2; CDR3 protein: CASSLASGTSGSIYNEQFF; CDR3 DNA: TGTGCCAGCAGCTTAGCGTCCGGGACTAGCGGGAGTATTTACAATGAGCAGTTCTTC
CDR3 length: 18; J gene: TRBJ2-1; clone size: NA; D gene: TRBD2; V gene: TRBV13; CDR3 protein: CASSPRTSGISSYNEQFF; CDR3 DNA: TGTGCCAGCAGCCCGCGGACTAGCGGAATCAGCTCCTACAATGAGCAGTTCTTC
CDR3 length: 14; J gene: TRBJ2-7; clone size: once; D gene: NA; V gene: TRBV7-2; CDR3 protein: CASSLRDLGYEQYF; CDR3 DNA: TGTGCCAGCAGCCTCCGGGACTTGGGCTACGAGCAGTACTTC
CDR3 length: 16; J gene: TRBJ1-2; clone size: NA; D gene: TRBD1; V gene: TRBV3-1/TRBV3-2; CDR3 protein: CASSPSPGTGIGGYTF; CDR3 DNA: TGTGCCAGCAGCCCTAGTCCCGGGACAGGGATTGGCGGCTACACCTTC
CDR3 length: 15; J gene: TRBJ1-2; clone size: NA; D gene: NA; V gene: TRBV5-6; CDR3 protein: CASSFWTASNYGYTF; CDR3 DNA: TGTGCCAGCAGCTTTTGGACAGCGTCTAACTATGGCTACACCTTC
CDR3 length: 16; J gene: TRBJ2-7; clone size: NA; D gene: TRBD2; V gene: TRBV5-1; CDR3 protein: CASSLAKGLAGYEQYF; CDR3 DNA: TGCGCCAGCAGCTTGGCCAAGGGACTAGCAGGCTACGAGCAGTACTTC
CDR3 length: 15; J gene: TRBJ1-3; clone size: NA; D gene: NA; V gene: TRBV19; CDR3 protein: CASSISGRSGNTIYF; CDR3 DNA: TGTGCCAGTAGTATATCAGGCCGCTCTGGAAACACCATATATTTT
CDR3 length: 18; J gene: TRBJ2-1; clone size: NA; D gene: TRBD2; V gene: TRBV4-1; CDR3 protein: CASSQEQKTSGRYNEQFF; CDR3 DNA: TGCGCCAGCAGCCAAGAACAGAAGACTAGCGGGAGATACAATGAGCAGTTCTTC
CDR3 length: 11; J gene: TRBJ2-1; clone size: NA; D gene: NA; V gene: TRBV7-9; CDR3 protein: CASSFTNEQFF; CDR3 DNA: TGTGCCAGCAGCTTTACAAATGAGCAGTTCTTC